This T cell receptor beta chain was obtained from a study of cytomegalovirus exposure and HLA in healthy donors. Across the whole study: Out of about 360 genotyped donors, about 80% belonged to the Caucasian-associated ancestry cluster. Study-level points and caveats: Through in vitro validation, three CMV-associated chains were shown to be specific for CMV antigens. A later analysis found common viral pathogens apparently linked to several of the most significant clusters.

Vbeta (60) and Jbeta (13) primers were used in the PCR. Profiled with immunoSEQ multiplex PCR; TCRdb holds only in-frame clones, not every one. The data show some 160,000 clones, about four fifths seen once. Turning to this clone: Its target is unknown.

Per germline, CDR1 SGHTA and CDR2 FQGNSA. CDR3 length: 14 amino acids. Trimming left V 0 bases short and J 1 base short, with 7 bases between. The receptor's source is a male donor in good health and CMV-seropositive. The source material was PBMCs. The chain has TRBV7-2 and TRBJ2-7; no reliable D call. The CDR3 sequence is CASSLARLSYEQYF. The CDR3 coding sequence is TGTGCCAGCAGCTTAGCCAGGCTTTCCTACGAGCAGTACTTC.